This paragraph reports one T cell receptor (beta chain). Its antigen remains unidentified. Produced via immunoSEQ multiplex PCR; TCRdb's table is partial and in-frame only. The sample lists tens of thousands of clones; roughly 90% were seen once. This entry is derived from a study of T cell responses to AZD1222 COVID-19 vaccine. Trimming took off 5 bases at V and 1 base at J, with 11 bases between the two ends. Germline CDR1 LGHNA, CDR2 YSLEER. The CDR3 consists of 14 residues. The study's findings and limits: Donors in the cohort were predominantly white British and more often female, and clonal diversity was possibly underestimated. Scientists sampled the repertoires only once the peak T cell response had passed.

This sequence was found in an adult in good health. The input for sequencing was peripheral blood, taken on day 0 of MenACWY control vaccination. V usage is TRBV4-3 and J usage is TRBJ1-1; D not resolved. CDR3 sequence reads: CASSLGRWNTEAFF. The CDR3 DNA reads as TGCGCCAGCAGCTTAGGACGTTGGAACACTGAAGCTTTCTTT.